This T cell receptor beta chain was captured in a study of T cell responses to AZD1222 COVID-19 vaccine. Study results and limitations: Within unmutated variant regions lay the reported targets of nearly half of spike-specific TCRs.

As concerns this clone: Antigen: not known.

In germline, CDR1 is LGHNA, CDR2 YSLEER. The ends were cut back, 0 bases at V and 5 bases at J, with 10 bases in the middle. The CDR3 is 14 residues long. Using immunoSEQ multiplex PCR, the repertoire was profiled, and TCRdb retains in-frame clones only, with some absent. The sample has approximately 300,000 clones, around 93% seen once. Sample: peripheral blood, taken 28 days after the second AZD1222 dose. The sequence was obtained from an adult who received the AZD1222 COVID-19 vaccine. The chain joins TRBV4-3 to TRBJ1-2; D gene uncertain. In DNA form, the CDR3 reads TGCGCCAGCAGCCAAGATCCCACCGGGTATGGCTACACCTTC. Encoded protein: CASSQDPTGYGYTF.